This T cell receptor (beta chain) was sequenced in a study of patients and donors after allogeneic stem cell transplantation. TCRdb used MiXCR to reprocess the RT-PCR reads, holding one entry per CDR3 protein. The repertoire holds more than 850,000 distinct CDR3 sequences, with approximately 18% as singletons. The sequenced sample consisted of blood, either unsorted or a sorted T cell fraction (not recorded which). The sequence was collected from a human donor who was either an allogeneic HSCT recipient or a stem cell or donor lymphocyte infusion donor (not recorded which). It is not recorded whose cells these are; they may come from a transplant donor.

The CDR3 DNA reads TGCAGTGCCAAACGCTCTAGCGGTAGCTCCTACAATGAGCAGTTCTTC. Its translation is CSAKRSSGSSYNEQFF. V and J are TRBV20-1 and TRBJ2-1; 7 bases fit TRBD2. J was trimmed by 0 bases and V by 6 bases; bases with no gene match: 11. The CDR3 has 16 amino acids. The germline V gene encodes CDR1 DFQATT and CDR2 SNEGSKA (reference sequence).